The next 10 T cell receptor beta chains were all read from a single sample in a study of blood T cell repertoires in COVID-19. Assay: immunoSEQ multiplex PCR; the TCRdb copy retains only in-frame clones and omits some. The data hold about 280,000 clones, with 91% observed a single time. The sequencing sample was made of PBMCs or T cells enriched from blood (not recorded which). These receptors were collected from a man aged 35 to 55 who had been exposed to COVID-19.

This clone was seen a single time. The V gene is TRBV27, the J gene TRBJ1-6; D gene uncertain. Germline V CDR1 and CDR2: MNHEY, SMNVEV (reference sequence). Trimming cost V 3 bases and J 8 bases, with 23 bases left between them. The CDR3 totals 18 residues. CDR3 residues: CASSFLAGPSRLDSPLHF. The CDR3, as DNA: TGTGCCAGCAGTTTTCTTGCAGGCCCGTCCCGTTTGGATTCACCCCTCCACTTT.

This chain uses TRBV28 with TRBJ2-1, with TRBD1 matching 9 bases. The trim removed 4 bases at V and 4 bases at J, leaving 8 bases unmatched. The germline gives CDR1 MDHEN, CDR2 SYDVKM. This CDR3 has 16 residues. The CDR3 here is CASSSPGDRAYNEQFF. Here the CDR3 DNA reads TGTGCCAGCAGTTCCCCTGGGGACAGGGCGTACAATGAGCAGTTCTTC.

This chain joins TRBV2 and TRBJ2-3; possibly TRBD2 for D (5 bases). CDR3 length: 16 residues. Germline assignment: CDR1 SNHLY and CDR2 FYNNEI. The germline V and J ends were trimmed by 5 bases and 2 bases, with 17 bases remaining between them. The CDR3 nucleotides read TGTGCCAGCAGTTTCCTACTAGGAATAAACACAGATACGCAGTATTTT. Protein sequence: CASSFLLGINTDTQYF.

This chain links TRBV10-3 with TRBJ2-7, with 10 bases identical to TRBD2. The germline gives CDR1 ENHRY, CDR2 SYGVKD. The CDR3 is made up of 16 amino acids. The V gene end was trimmed by 6 bases and the J gene end by 2 bases; junction bases not matched to a gene: 10. Here the CDR3 reads CAISSKSLAGAYEQYF. Here the CDR3 DNA reads TGTGCCATCAGCTCGAAGAGTCTAGCGGGAGCCTACGAGCAGTACTTC.

This clone was detected a few times. V usage is TRBV28 and J usage is TRBJ1-4, with TRBD1 identical over 10 bases. The CDR3 has 17 amino acids. Trimming at V came to 5 bases and at J to 8 bases, leaving 14 bases not matched to a gene. Germline V lookup: CDR1 MDHEN, CDR2 SYDVKM. CDR3: CASSPLDRGQQGEKLFF. The CDR3 region has the DNA TGTGCCAGCAGTCCCCTAGACAGGGGGCAACAAGGCGAAAAACTGTTTTTT.

This clone was counted a single time. In DNA, the CDR3 is TGCGCCAGCAGCCCCGGGACTAGCGGGAGTAGTGAGCAGTTCTTC. It translates to CASSPGTSGSSEQFF. The chain uses TRBV4-3 and TRBJ2-1, with 14 bases lining up with TRBD2. The length of the CDR3 is 15 residues. Unmatched junction bases numbered 5, after V lost 4 bases and J lost 9 bases. Germline V gene data show CDR1 as LGHNA and CDR2 as YSLEER.

The rearrangement uses TRBV14 and TRBJ1-3; D call uncertain. CDR3 length: 15 residues. Germline CDR1 SGHDN, CDR2 FVKESK. Trimming stripped 1 base from V and 2 bases from J, with 9 bases between. CDR3 sequence reads: CASSQGFRPGNTIYF. The CDR3 DNA follows: TGTGCCAGCAGCCAAGGGTTCAGGCCTGGAAACACCATATATTTT.

The genes are TRBV27 and TRBJ2-3; D might be TRBD1 (6 bases). V was pared by 5 bases and J by 2 bases, with 14 bases between. CDR1 is MNHEY and CDR2 is SMNVEV in the germline V gene (reference sequence). The CDR3 has 15 amino acids. DNA of the CDR3: TGTGCCAGCAGTCCCCGGGCAGGGGACACAGATACGCAGTATTTT. This gives the protein CASSPRAGDTDTQYF.

The V and J genes are TRBV23-1 and TRBJ2-7; D perhaps matches TRBD1 (6 bases). TRBV23-1 is reported as an ORF; its role is uncertain. CDR3 length: 16 amino acids. Trimming shortened V by 4 bases and J by 0 bases, and 16 bases separated the two germline ends. The CDR3 spells CASSPRGQGYSYEQYF. The CDR3 nucleotides are TGCGCCAGCAGTCCCCGAGGGCAGGGGTACTCCTACGAGCAGTACTTC.

The J gene is TRBJ1-5, the V gene TRBV2; D uncertain. Germline-derived CDR1 and CDR2 are SNHLY and FYNNEI. V shed 8 bases and J shed 1 base, with 6 bases lying between them. The CDR3 loop spans 12 amino acids. As DNA, the CDR3 is TGTGCCAGCGGCTCAAGCAATCAGCCCCAGCATTTT. It specifies CASGSSNQPQHF. Full variable domain (outside the CDR3, taken from reference TRBV2 and TRBJ1-5): EPEVTQTPSHQVTQMGQEVILRCVPISNHLYFYWYRQILGQKVEFLVSFYNNEISEKSEIFDDQFSVERPDGSNFTLKIRSTKLEDSAMYFCASGSSNQPQHFGDGTRLSIL.